The rows below give T cell receptor beta chains drawn from one sample of a study of T cell repertoires in cytomegalovirus infection. Antigens of these TCRs are unknown. TCRdb analysed the reads with MiXCR anew, one entry per CDR3 protein. The table lists 450,000 to 650,000 distinct CDR3 sequences, 40% of them singletons. Sequences were derived from cultured PBMCs, sampled from culture after CMV antigen stimulation. All receptors derive from a human donor in good health (CMV status not recorded). Some clones in this sample may be carry-over from other donors' samples. Both conserved end residues are part of each CDR3. The order of the fields is CDR3 DNA, CDR3 protein, D gene, J gene, V gene, clone size. A D gene is named only where the DNA matches it firmly. The size field is filled for only some rows; it gives once, few, many or a size class.

CDR3nt: TGTGCCAGCAGGGGACAGCCAAACACTGAAGCTTTCTTT; CDR3aa: CASRGQPNTEAFF; d_gene: TRBD1; j_gene: TRBJ1-1; v_gene: TRBV7-2; abundance: -
CDR3nt: TGTGCCAGCAGAATCACAGGGGGCCGGGGGACTGAAGCTTTCTTT; CDR3aa: CASRITGGRGTEAFF; d_gene: TRBD1; j_gene: TRBJ1-1; v_gene: TRBV6-6; abundance: -
CDR3nt: TGTGCCAGCAGCCCTACGGGACAGGCGAGACCTGGGGCCAACGTCCTGACTTTC; CDR3aa: CASSPTGQARPGANVLTF; d_gene: TRBD1; j_gene: TRBJ2-6; v_gene: TRBV6-2/TRBV6-3; abundance: few
CDR3nt: TGCAGTGCTAGAACCCCGAGACAGGGAGCCACTGAAGCTTTCTTT; CDR3aa: CSARTPRQGATEAFF; d_gene: TRBD1; j_gene: TRBJ1-1; v_gene: TRBV20-1; abundance: -
CDR3nt: TGTGCCAGCAGCACCGGGACTAGCGGGAACACCGGGGAGCTGTTTTTT; CDR3aa: CASSTGTSGNTGELFF; d_gene: TRBD2; j_gene: TRBJ2-2; v_gene: TRBV6-4; abundance: -
CDR3nt: TGTGCCAGCAGCCCCCTCAGGGGTCCCCCTGGAAACACCATATATTTT; CDR3aa: CASSPLRGPPGNTIYF; d_gene: -; j_gene: TRBJ1-3; v_gene: TRBV7-2; abundance: -
CDR3nt: TGTGCCACCAGTGACCTCGCCAGGGGTATCGATGAGCAGTTCTTC; CDR3aa: CATSDLARGIDEQFF; d_gene: -; j_gene: TRBJ2-1; v_gene: TRBV24-1; abundance: few
CDR3nt: TGTGCCATCAGTGACAGGGGGCCGGCTACTGGAAACACCATATATTTT; CDR3aa: CAISDRGPATGNTIYF; d_gene: TRBD1; j_gene: TRBJ1-3; v_gene: TRBV10-3; abundance: few
CDR3nt: TGTGCCAGCAGCTCCCTTAGGACCGGGAGGCTTCAGCCCCAGCATTTT; CDR3aa: CASSSLRTGRLQPQHF; d_gene: -; j_gene: TRBJ1-5; v_gene: TRBV7-8; abundance: few
CDR3nt: TGTGCCAGCAGTTTAAAGGGGCAGAACACTGAAGCTTTCTTT; CDR3aa: CASSLKGQNTEAFF; d_gene: -; j_gene: TRBJ1-1; v_gene: TRBV12-3/TRBV12-4; abundance: few
CDR3nt: TGTGCCAGCAGCTCCTCGGTGGGAACTGCAGATACGCAGTATTTT; CDR3aa: CASSSSVGTADTQYF; d_gene: -; j_gene: TRBJ2-3; v_gene: TRBV7-2; abundance: -
CDR3nt: TGTGCCAGCACTTTCCGGGACTTTGGCTCCTACGAGCAGTACTTC; CDR3aa: CASTFRDFGSYEQYF; d_gene: -; j_gene: TRBJ2-7; v_gene: TRBV12-3/TRBV12-4; abundance: few
CDR3nt: TGTGCCAGCAGCCCCCGCCGCGGGGAGAGCTCCTACAATGAGCAGTTCTTC; CDR3aa: CASSPRRGESSYNEQFF; d_gene: -; j_gene: TRBJ2-1; v_gene: TRBV7-9; abundance: few
CDR3nt: TGTGCCAGCAGTTTGTCGCCCAAAAACATTCAGTACTTC; CDR3aa: CASSLSPKNIQYF; d_gene: -; j_gene: TRBJ2-4; v_gene: TRBV12-3/TRBV12-4; abundance: -
CDR3nt: TGCGCCAGCAGCCTACAGGGCGATAGCAATCAGCCCCAGCATTTT; CDR3aa: CASSLQGDSNQPQHF; d_gene: -; j_gene: TRBJ1-5; v_gene: TRBV4-1; abundance: -
CDR3nt: TGTGCCAGCAGCTTGGTACAGGGGCGGACTGAAGCTTTCTTT; CDR3aa: CASSLVQGRTEAFF; d_gene: TRBD1; j_gene: TRBJ1-1; v_gene: TRBV5-4; abundance: -
CDR3nt: TGTGCCAGCAGTTTGGGGGGGCCTTCTCAGCCCCAGCATTTT; CDR3aa: CASSLGGPSQPQHF; d_gene: -; j_gene: TRBJ1-5; v_gene: TRBV28; abundance: -
CDR3nt: TGTGCCAGCAGGGACAGTTTCGTGGGCTACACCTTC; CDR3aa: CASRDSFVGYTF; d_gene: -; j_gene: TRBJ1-2; v_gene: TRBV6-1; abundance: -
CDR3nt: TGTGCCAGCAGCCGATCGCAGGGGAGCTCCTACGAGCAGTACTTC; CDR3aa: CASSRSQGSSYEQYF; d_gene: -; j_gene: TRBJ2-7; v_gene: TRBV7-2; abundance: -
CDR3nt: TGTGCCAGCAGTTCTAACCGGGAGGGACGGGCGGCCCAGTACTTC; CDR3aa: CASSSNREGRAAQYF; d_gene: TRBD2; j_gene: TRBJ2-5; v_gene: TRBV11-2; abundance: -
CDR3nt: TGTGCCAGCAGTTACGGGACAGGCACCGGGGAGCTGTTTTTT; CDR3aa: CASSYGTGTGELFF; d_gene: TRBD1; j_gene: TRBJ2-2; v_gene: TRBV6-1; abundance: few
CDR3nt: TGTGCCAGCAGCGTTAGGACTAGCGGAATCCCAAACACAGATACGCAGTATTTT; CDR3aa: CASSVRTSGIPNTDTQYF; d_gene: TRBD2; j_gene: TRBJ2-3; v_gene: TRBV7-6; abundance: -
CDR3nt: TGTGCCAGCAGCCCTGGAGGGAGCGGGGAGCTGTTTTTT; CDR3aa: CASSPGGSGELFF; d_gene: -; j_gene: TRBJ2-2; v_gene: TRBV7-4; abundance: few
CDR3nt: TGTGCCAGCAGTTCTTGGAGCGGGAAGGACACCTACGAGCAGTACTTC; CDR3aa: CASSSWSGKDTYEQYF; d_gene: TRBD2; j_gene: TRBJ2-7; v_gene: TRBV6-2/TRBV6-3; abundance: -
CDR3nt: TGTGCCAGCAGTATCAGGGTGAACACCGGGGAGCTGTTTTTT; CDR3aa: CASSIRVNTGELFF; d_gene: -; j_gene: TRBJ2-2; v_gene: TRBV12-3/TRBV12-4; abundance: -
CDR3nt: TGTGCCAGCAGCTCCAGCCCTTGGACACCAAAGGATAACTATGGCTACACCTTC; CDR3aa: CASSSSPWTPKDNYGYTF; d_gene: -; j_gene: TRBJ1-2; v_gene: TRBV7-9; abundance: -
CDR3nt: TGCAGTGCTAGAGATCTTCCAAGCGCCCGAGTTGAGACCCAGTACTTC; CDR3aa: CSARDLPSARVETQYF; d_gene: -; j_gene: TRBJ2-5; v_gene: TRBV20-1; abundance: -
CDR3nt: TGTGCCAGCAGCTTGGCCCCGGGACGGAATAGCAATCAGCCCCAGCATTTT; CDR3aa: CASSLAPGRNSNQPQHF; d_gene: -; j_gene: TRBJ1-5; v_gene: TRBV5-6; abundance: -
CDR3nt: TGTGCCAGCAGCTTAAGGAGGTCTAGCACAGATACGCAGTATTTT; CDR3aa: CASSLRRSSTDTQYF; d_gene: -; j_gene: TRBJ2-3; v_gene: TRBV7-2; abundance: -
CDR3nt: TGTGCCACCAGTCATTCGACAGGACGTTACCAAGAGACCCAGTACTTC; CDR3aa: CATSHSTGRYQETQYF; d_gene: -; j_gene: TRBJ2-5; v_gene: TRBV24-1; abundance: -
CDR3nt: TGTGCCAGCAGTTACACTGGACAGCAAGAGACCCAGTACTTC; CDR3aa: CASSYTGQQETQYF; d_gene: -; j_gene: TRBJ2-5; v_gene: TRBV28; abundance: -
CDR3nt: TGTGCCAGCAATTCCAGGGGGGCGGGAAGCTCCTACAATGAGCAGTTCTTC; CDR3aa: CASNSRGAGSSYNEQFF; d_gene: -; j_gene: TRBJ2-1; v_gene: TRBV12-3/TRBV12-4; abundance: -
CDR3nt: TGTGCCAGCACCTGGGGACTAGTGGGGAACAATGAGCAGTTCTTC; CDR3aa: CASTWGLVGNNEQFF; d_gene: TRBD2; j_gene: TRBJ2-1; v_gene: TRBV7-2; abundance: few
CDR3nt: TGTGCCAGCAGCTTAGCGTTAGCGGGAGGGCACAATGAGCAGTTCTTC; CDR3aa: CASSLALAGGHNEQFF; d_gene: TRBD2; j_gene: TRBJ2-1; v_gene: TRBV7-2; abundance: few
CDR3nt: TGTGCCAGCAGCTTGGGACGGGACAGGGTTCTGCATGGCTACACCTTC; CDR3aa: CASSLGRDRVLHGYTF; d_gene: TRBD1; j_gene: TRBJ1-2; v_gene: TRBV7-8; abundance: few
CDR3nt: TGTGCCAGCAGTTCCCCCGGGACAGGGGAGGTTGTAGGAGGCTACACCTTC; CDR3aa: CASSSPGTGEVVGGYTF; d_gene: TRBD1; j_gene: TRBJ1-2; v_gene: TRBV28; abundance: few
CDR3nt: TGTGCCAGCAGCTTAGAACAGGGTTATTCACCCCTCCACTTT; CDR3aa: CASSLEQGYSPLHF; d_gene: -; j_gene: TRBJ1-6; v_gene: TRBV7-2; abundance: many
CDR3nt: TGTGCCAGCAGCCTAAACCAAGATCCACCCTACGAGCAGTACTTC; CDR3aa: CASSLNQDPPYEQYF; d_gene: -; j_gene: TRBJ2-7; v_gene: TRBV11-2; abundance: few
CDR3nt: TGTGCCAGCAGTACAGGGGAGGCCTCTAATTCACCCCTCCACTTT; CDR3aa: CASSTGEASNSPLHF; d_gene: TRBD1; j_gene: TRBJ1-6; v_gene: TRBV2; abundance: -
CDR3nt: TGCGCCAGCAGCCAACAAGCCGGGACTAGCGGGGCCTACGAGCAGTACTTC; CDR3aa: CASSQQAGTSGAYEQYF; d_gene: TRBD2; j_gene: TRBJ2-7; v_gene: TRBV4-1; abundance: -
CDR3nt: TGTGCCAGCACCAAGACAACTAGCGGGAGAACAGATACGCAGTATTTT; CDR3aa: CASTKTTSGRTDTQYF; d_gene: TRBD2; j_gene: TRBJ2-3; v_gene: TRBV6-2/TRBV6-3; abundance: -
CDR3nt: TGTGCCAGCACCACAGGCGGGCGTTTGGCTTTCTTT; CDR3aa: CASTTGGRLAFF; d_gene: -; j_gene: TRBJ1-1; v_gene: TRBV12-3/TRBV12-4; abundance: few
CDR3nt: TGTGCCAGCACCGAGAGCCGGGCTACCAATCAGCCCCAGCATTTT; CDR3aa: CASTESRATNQPQHF; d_gene: -; j_gene: TRBJ1-5; v_gene: TRBV28; abundance: -
CDR3nt: TGCGCCAGCAGCCTATCCCAGGAGGGCTTCACAGATACGCAGTATTTT; CDR3aa: CASSLSQEGFTDTQYF; d_gene: -; j_gene: TRBJ2-3; v_gene: TRBV4-1; abundance: few
CDR3nt: TGCGCCAGCAGCCAAGTAGGGTCGGGGGTCGGATCACCCCTCCACTTT; CDR3aa: CASSQVGSGVGSPLHF; d_gene: -; j_gene: TRBJ1-6; v_gene: TRBV4-1; abundance: few
CDR3nt: TGCAGTGCTCCTGGGACTAGCGAAGAGACCCAGTACTTC; CDR3aa: CSAPGTSEETQYF; d_gene: TRBD2; j_gene: TRBJ2-5; v_gene: TRBV20-1; abundance: -
CDR3nt: TGTGCCAGCAGGGCCGGGACAACTATAAACGAGCAGTACTTC; CDR3aa: CASRAGTTINEQYF; d_gene: -; j_gene: TRBJ2-7; v_gene: TRBV7-9; abundance: -
CDR3nt: TGTGCCTGCTCCGTCGGACAGGGGGTCAAGGGCTACACCTTC; CDR3aa: CACSVGQGVKGYTF; d_gene: TRBD1; j_gene: TRBJ1-2; v_gene: TRBV30; abundance: -
CDR3nt: TGTGCCAGCAGCTTAGCTACAGGAAAATCCTATGGCTACACCTTC; CDR3aa: CASSLATGKSYGYTF; d_gene: -; j_gene: TRBJ1-2; v_gene: TRBV7-2; abundance: -